The T cell receptor beta chain described here comes from a study of cytomegalovirus exposure and HLA in healthy donors. Both 60 Vbeta primers and 13 Jbeta primers went into the PCR. Repertoires were generated with immunoSEQ multiplex PCR, while TCRdb's copy carries only in-frame clones and drops some. Of approximately 190,000 clones detected, roughly 80% appear once; the ten largest clones hold roughly 2%. The germline gives CDR1 SGHRS, CDR2 YFSETQ. Deletions cut 3 bases from V and 10 bases from J, with 14 bases between. This CDR3 is 13 amino acids long. The chain has TRBV5-1 and TRBJ2-4, with a weak D call TRBD2 (5 bases). The sample was PBMCs. This sequence originates from a woman aged 25 to 39 in good health and CMV-seropositive. The CDR3 coding sequence is TGCGCCAGCAGCTACGGGGTGGAAGGAATTCAGTACTTC. Translated, it gives CASSYGVEGIQYF.